Only one count was recorded for the clone carrying this T cell receptor beta chain. Study processing details: Reference gene primers were amplified, and this amplification served to estimate nucleated cell counts. Assay: immunoSEQ multiplex PCR; the TCRdb copy retains only in-frame clones and omits some. Clonal size and the V and J genes are those of that table, whereas D and trimming came from the DNA. The top ten clones hold approximately 3% of a sample with 340,000 or so clones, about 86% of them seen once. The entry originates in a study of blood T cell repertoires in COVID-19. Across the whole study: Acute and convalescent COVID-19 samples came from the United States, Italy and Spain. Nucleic acid was either cDNA or gDNA, and it came from T cells, B-cell-depleted T cells, or PBMCs.

The CDR3 is 13 amino acids. J gave up 5 bases and V 8 bases, and 8 bases lay outside the gene matches. Germline CDR1 reads SQVTM; CDR2 reads ANQGSEA. The chain is built from TRBV29-1 and TRBJ2-5; 10 bases align to TRBD1. The receptor was isolated from a man between 25 and 39 years old with active or convalescent COVID-19. Sequencing was performed on peripheral blood. The CDR3 spells CSIRTGGRETQYF. CDR3 coding DNA: TGCAGCATCAGGACAGGGGGACGGGAGACCCAGTACTTC. The full variable domain, completed using reference TRBV29-1 and TRBJ2-5, is SAVISQKPSRDICQRGTSLTIQCQVDSQVTMMFWYRQQPGQSLTLIATANQGSEATYESGFVIDKFPISRPNLTFSTLTVSNMSPEDSSIYLCSIRTGGRETQYFGPGTRLLVL.